The 14 T cell receptor beta chains given below trace back to one sample, sequenced in a study of T cell repertoires in cytomegalovirus infection. TCRdb redid the calling of the reads with MiXCR, one entry per CDR3 protein. The data contain approximately 250,000 distinct CDR3 sequences, approximately 6.7% of them singletons. The sample taken for sequencing was PBMCs. The receptor source for this set is a human donor in good health (CMV status not recorded). Some clones in this sample may be carry-over from other donors' samples.

The V call is TRBV6-6, the J call TRBJ2-4; TRBD2 matches at 9 bases. Germline V CDR1 and CDR2: MNHNY, SVGAGI (reference sequence). This CDR3 has 16 amino acids. V trimming: 7 bases; J trimming: 2 bases; junction bases outside the gene matches: 9. CDR3 residues: CASTFSGGNSKNIQYF. The DNA for the CDR3 is TGTGCCAGCACCTTCAGCGGGGGGAACTCCAAAAACATTCAGTACTTC.

In this sample, this clonotype turned up a few times. The chain recombines TRBV5-6 with TRBJ2-1, with no clear D. Germline V gene sequence: CDR1 SGHDT, CDR2 YYEEEE. V lost 2 bases, J lost 9 bases, and 9 bases lay in between. There are 12 residues in the CDR3. CDR3 residues: CASSFSLLEQFF. DNA of the CDR3: TGTGCCAGCAGCTTCTCCCTGCTTGAGCAGTTCTTC.

This clonotype has ten or more counts. V gene TRBV7-2 combines with J gene TRBJ1-2, with 7 bases identical to TRBD1. Germline V CDR1 and CDR2: SGHTA, FQGNSA. V lost 3 bases to trimming and J lost 4 bases; unmatched junction nucleotides: 2. There are 13 residues in the CDR3. As DNA, the CDR3 is TGTGCCAGCAGCTTGACAGGGACCTATGGCTACACCTTC. The encoded protein is CASSLTGTYGYTF.

Ten or more counts support this clonotype. This rearrangement joins TRBV2 to TRBJ1-5; D not resolved. V lost 7 bases and J lost 0, with 10 bases in between. Germline-derived CDR1 and CDR2 are SNHLY and FYNNEI. CDR3 size: 14 residues. The CDR3 bases are TGTGCCAGCACGGGCCAGATTAGCAATCAGCCCCAGCATTTT. Amino acids: CASTGQISNQPQHF.

This clonotype was observed many times. The genes are TRBV7-8 and TRBJ1-6; D possibly corresponds to TRBD1 (6 bases). The germline gives CDR1 SGHVS, CDR2 FQNEAQ. V was shortened by 1 base and J by 4 bases, with 14 bases between the two germline ends. The CDR3 is made up of 17 amino acids. The CDR3 nucleotides are TGTGCCAGCAGCTTAGATCGGGGGGCCCCATATAATTCACCCCTCCACTTT. Its translation is CASSLDRGAPYNSPLHF.

The chain is built from TRBV7-2 and TRBJ1-1; unclear D gene. V was clipped by 5 bases and J by 1 base, with 8 bases between them. This CDR3 is 13 amino acids long. Germline V gene data show CDR1 as SGHTA and CDR2 as FQGNSA. The CDR3, as DNA: TGTGCCAGCAGCCCCGTTAGGAACACTGAAGCTTTCTTT. This encodes CASSPVRNTEAFF.

In this sample, this clonotype turned up many times. This rearrangement joins TRBV7-2 to TRBJ2-7; D call uncertain. This CDR3 spans 13 amino acids. Germline CDR1 SGHTA, CDR2 FQGNSA. The V and J ends lost 1 base and 3 bases respectively, with 7 bases between them. The CDR3 reads CASSLGRFYEQYF. In DNA form, the CDR3 reads TGTGCCAGCAGCTTAGGTAGATTCTACGAGCAGTACTTC.

Ten or more counts support this clonotype. This chain links TRBV20-1 with TRBJ1-4; 7 bases align to TRBD1. This CDR3 region has 15 residues. The junction had 9 bases not matched to a gene; V was cut back by 5 bases and J by 3 bases. Germline CDR1 and CDR2: DFQATT and SNEGSKA (reference sequence). The CDR3 protein is CSAHLTGRANEKLFF. CDR3 DNA: TGCAGTGCTCACCTGACAGGGAGGGCTAATGAAAAACTGTTTTTT.

This clonotype was seen at least ten times. The rearrangement joins TRBV28 to TRBJ2-5, with no clear D. The V end was cut by 2 bases, the J end by 2 bases, with 12 bases between. The CDR3 runs 15 residues. The germline V gene has CDR1 MDHEN and CDR2 SYDVKM. This chain's CDR3 is CASSLGANEQETQYF. The CDR3 nucleotides are TGTGCCAGCAGTTTAGGAGCCAACGAACAAGAGACCCAGTACTTC.

This clonotype was detected ten times or more. V is TRBV20-1 and J is TRBJ1-1; unclear D gene. The V end lost 5 bases, the J end lost 3 bases, and 13 bases lay between the germline ends. CDR3 size: 13 residues. Germline lookup yields CDR1 DFQATT and CDR2 SNEGSKA (reference sequence). This CDR3 is CSADSDVDTEAFF. The CDR3 coding sequence is TGCAGTGCTGATTCGGACGTTGACACTGAAGCTTTCTTT.

This clonotype was counted ten times or more. This chain connects TRBV7-2 to TRBJ1-1; unclear D gene. CDR3 length: 14 residues. Per germline, CDR1 SGHTA and CDR2 FQGNSA. Trimming removed 0 bases at V and 2 bases at J, with 7 bases between. CDR3: CASSLASINTEAFF. The DNA for the CDR3 is TGTGCCAGCAGCTTAGCCAGCATTAACACTGAAGCTTTCTTT.

Ten or more counts support this clonotype. The chain links TRBV7-9 to TRBJ2-5; unclear D gene. There are 14 residues in the CDR3. Looked up from germline, CDR1 is SEHNR and CDR2 is FQNEAQ (reference sequence). The germline V and J ends were trimmed by 5 bases and 0 bases, with 10 bases remaining between them. CDR3 DNA: TGTGCCAGCAGCGAGTCACGGTACCAAGAGACCCAGTACTTC. Translating it yields CASSESRYQETQYF.

This clonotype was counted at least ten times. The chain employs TRBV11-1 and TRBJ2-1, with 8 bases fitting TRBD1. The CDR3 sequence is 15 residues long. Losses at the gene ends were 3 bases for V and 2 bases for J; bases not matched to a gene: 3. CDR1 and CDR2 (germline): SGHAT, FQDESV (reference sequence). CDR3 nucleotides: TGTGCCAGCAGCTTGGACAGGGTGACCTACAATGAGCAGTTCTTC. Translated, it gives CASSLDRVTYNEQFF. The variable domain in full, completed from reference TRBV11-1 and TRBJ2-1, reads EAEVAQSPRYKITEKSQAVAFWCDPISGHATLYWYRQILGQGPELLVQFQDESVVDDSQLPKDRFSAERLKGVDSTLKIQPAELGDSAMYLCASSLDRVTYNEQFFGPGTRLTVL.

This clonotype was seen ten or more times. This chain joins TRBV19 and TRBJ1-1; no reliable D call. V lost 5 bases and J lost 7, with 8 bases in between. CDR3 size: 11 residues. In germline, CDR1 is LNHDA, CDR2 SQIVND (reference sequence). CDR3: CASSRGYEAFF. CDR3 nucleotides: TGTGCCAGTAGTCGTGGGTATGAAGCTTTCTTT.